This T cell receptor beta chain came from a study of OX40 agonist ivuxolimab in advanced cancers. The study in broad terms: Ivuxolimab was a fully human IgG2 agonistic monoclonal antibody targeting the costimulatory receptor OX40 (CD134). Intravenous ivuxolimab was administered to patients every 2 weeks at six dose levels: 0.01, 0.1, 0.3, 1.5, 3 and 10 mg/kg. Of the roughly 54 patients in dose escalation, some 20 had hepatocellular carcinoma, some 15 had melanoma, 9 had renal cell carcinoma and 9 had head and neck cancer. In the dose-escalation cohort, approximately 82% of patients were male, and the mean age was around 60 years with a range of roughly 20 to 79. Prior anti-PD-1, anti-PD-L1 or anti-CTLA-4 therapy was permitted, and checkpoint inhibitors had been received by more than 35% of dose-escalation patients. Three dose-escalation patients achieved partial responses, one with hepatocellular carcinoma and two with cutaneous melanoma. The point of sequencing TCRbeta in the periphery was to test whether ivuxolimab changed TCR sequence diversity and drove clonal T-cell expansion. The paper describes the monotherapy dose-escalation part (N of about 52 patients) of the phase I trial of ivuxolimab. Overall results and qualifications from the work: Low levels of normalized T-cell clonal expansion were also seen in some nonresponding patients. In the 0.1-3.0 mg/kg groups, partial responders were among the patients with the lowest normalized peripheral clonal expansion, particularly in CD8+ T cells. At doses of 0.1 to 3.0 mg/kg, clonal expansion of both CD4+ and CD8+ T cells in blood was seen between baseline and week 6. On average, CD8+ T cells showed more expanded clones than CD4+ T cells after ivuxolimab. The antigen specificity of the clonally expanded peripheral T cells was not determined.

Patients with a history of autoimmune disease or receiving systemic immunosuppression were excluded from the trial. In every dose cohort, peripheral blood was drawn for TCR sequencing at baseline, cycle 4 day 1, and cycle 7 day 1. The samples were drawn from a first-in-human, open-label, multicenter phase I dose-escalation trial of ivuxolimab. Adults with locally advanced or metastatic head and neck squamous cell, hepatocellular, melanoma or renal cell carcinoma were enrolled in the trial. Before TCR sequencing, CD4+ and CD8+ T cells were separately sorted from peripheral blood. To sequence the TCRbeta CDR3 region, genomic DNA was isolated from the sorted cells. TCRbeta CDR3 regions were sequenced using the immunoSEQ Assay. TCRdb provides this immuneACCESS table in a form limited to in-frame rearrangements. Some clones are lacking; in checked studies, under half of them reflect an unresolved V gene, and why the rest are absent is not known. The sample profile shows tens of thousands of clones; about 87% of them were found once. In total, the top ten clones hold 0.67% of the sample.

Including the terminal cysteine and phenylalanine, the CDR3 comprises 14 residues. The read is trimmed to its CDR3 DNA, 42 bases read in frame from base 1. As encoded in the germline V gene (reference sequence), CDR1 is MNHNY while CDR2 is SVGAGI. The junction carries 10 bases between V and J, which are trimmed by 2 bases and 4 bases respectively. For this clone: Its recognized antigen is unknown. Base qualities are not provided; no much larger clone lies one nucleotide away.

The receptor's source is an adult with an advanced solid tumor such as melanoma, head and neck, liver or kidney cancer. The chain was built from TRBV6-6 and TRBJ2-3; there is no confident call for the D gene. The material was CD4+ or CD8+ T cells sorted from blood, obtained in a trial of the OX40 agonist ivuxolimab. The CDR3 sequence is CASSYGPPADTQYF. The DNA sequence is given as TGTGCCAGCAGTTACGGCCCTCCGGCAGATACGCAGTATTTT.